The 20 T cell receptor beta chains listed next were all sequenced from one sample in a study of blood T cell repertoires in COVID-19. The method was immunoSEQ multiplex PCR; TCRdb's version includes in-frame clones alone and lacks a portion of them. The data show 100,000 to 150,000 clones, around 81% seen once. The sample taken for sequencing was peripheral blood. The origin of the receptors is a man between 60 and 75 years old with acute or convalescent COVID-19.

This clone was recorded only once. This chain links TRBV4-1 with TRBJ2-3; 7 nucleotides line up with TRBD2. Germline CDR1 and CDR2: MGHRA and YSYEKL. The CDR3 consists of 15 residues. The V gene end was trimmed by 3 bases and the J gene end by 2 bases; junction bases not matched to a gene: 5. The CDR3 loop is CASSHRAGITDTQYF. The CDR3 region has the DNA TGCGCCAGCAGCCATCGAGCGGGGATCACAGATACGCAGTATTTT.

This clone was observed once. CDR3 nucleotides: TGTGCCAGCAGTGCCCGACAGGGACCGATGAACACTGAAGCTTTCTTT. It specifies CASSARQGPMNTEAFF. The V gene is TRBV27, the J gene TRBJ1-1, with 7 bases aligning to TRBD1. V shed 5 bases and J 0 bases; nucleotides not matched to a gene: 9. The CDR3 loop spans 16 amino acids. Germline V CDR1 and CDR2: MNHEY, SMNVEV (reference sequence).

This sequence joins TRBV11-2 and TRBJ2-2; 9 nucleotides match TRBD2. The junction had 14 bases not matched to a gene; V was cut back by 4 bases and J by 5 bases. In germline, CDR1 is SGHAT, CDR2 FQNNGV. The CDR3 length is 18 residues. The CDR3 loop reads CASSSRLAGRRGTGELFF. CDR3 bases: TGTGCCAGCAGCTCGCGGCTAGCGGGGAGAAGGGGAACCGGGGAGCTGTTTTTT.

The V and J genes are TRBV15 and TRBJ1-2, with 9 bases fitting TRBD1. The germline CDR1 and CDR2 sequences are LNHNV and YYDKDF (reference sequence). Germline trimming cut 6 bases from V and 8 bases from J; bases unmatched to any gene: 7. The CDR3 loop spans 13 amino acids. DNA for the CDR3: TGTGCCACCAGACCGACAGGGGGGGACGGCTACACCTTC. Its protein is CATRPTGGDGYTF.

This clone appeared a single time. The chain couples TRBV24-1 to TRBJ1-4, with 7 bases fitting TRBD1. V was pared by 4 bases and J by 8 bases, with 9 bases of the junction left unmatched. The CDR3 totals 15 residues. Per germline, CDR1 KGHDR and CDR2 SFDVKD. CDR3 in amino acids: CATSDRDSLGEKLFF. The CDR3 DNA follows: TGTGCCACCAGTGACCGGGACAGTTTGGGGGAAAAACTGTTTTTT.

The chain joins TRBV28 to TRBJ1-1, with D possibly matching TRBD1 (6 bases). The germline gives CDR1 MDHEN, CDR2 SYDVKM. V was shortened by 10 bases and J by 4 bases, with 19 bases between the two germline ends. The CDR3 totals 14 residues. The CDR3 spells CATGRGGGSTEAFF. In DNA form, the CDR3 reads TGTGCCACGGGCCGAGGGGGTGGGAGCACTGAAGCTTTCTTT.

CDR3 region: CASSLIWWTGESHTEAFF. Written as DNA, the CDR3 is TGTGCCAGCAGCTTAATATGGTGGACAGGGGAATCCCACACTGAAGCTTTCTTT. The V and J genes are TRBV7-2 and TRBJ1-1, with 9 bases aligning to TRBD1. With 2 bases clipped from V and 3 bases from J, the junction kept 13 bases outside the gene matches. This CDR3 is 18 amino acids long. The germline CDR1 and CDR2 sequences are SGHTA and FQGNSA.

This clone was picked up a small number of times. CDR3 bases: TGTGCCAGCAGCTCCCCTAGCGGGGGAACCTACGAGCAGTACTTC. It codes for CASSSPSGGTYEQYF. This chain uses TRBV13 with TRBJ2-7; 10 bases are shared with TRBD2. V shed 4 bases, J shed 2 bases, and the junction held 5 bases outside the gene matches. This CDR3 is 15 amino acids long. Germline V gene lookup returns CDR1 PRHDT and CDR2 FYEKMQ (reference sequence).

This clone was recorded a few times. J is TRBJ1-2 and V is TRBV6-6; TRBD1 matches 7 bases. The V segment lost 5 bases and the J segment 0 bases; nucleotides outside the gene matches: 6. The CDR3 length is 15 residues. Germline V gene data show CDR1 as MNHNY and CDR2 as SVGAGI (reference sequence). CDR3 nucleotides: TGTGCCAGCAGTCCCGGGACAGCTTCTAACTATGGCTACACCTTC. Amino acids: CASSPGTASNYGYTF.

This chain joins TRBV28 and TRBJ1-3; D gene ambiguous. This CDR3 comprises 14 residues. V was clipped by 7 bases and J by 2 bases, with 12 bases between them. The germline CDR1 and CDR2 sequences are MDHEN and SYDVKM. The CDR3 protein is CASIGAGTGNTIYF. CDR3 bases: TGTGCCAGCATCGGAGCGGGTACTGGAAACACCATATATTTT. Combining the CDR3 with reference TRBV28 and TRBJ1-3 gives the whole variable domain DVKVTQSSRYLVKRTGEKVFLECVQDMDHENMFWYRQDPGLGLRLIYFSYDVKMKEKGDIPEGYSVSREKKERFSLILESASTNQTSMYLCASIGAGTGNTIYFGEGSWLTVV.

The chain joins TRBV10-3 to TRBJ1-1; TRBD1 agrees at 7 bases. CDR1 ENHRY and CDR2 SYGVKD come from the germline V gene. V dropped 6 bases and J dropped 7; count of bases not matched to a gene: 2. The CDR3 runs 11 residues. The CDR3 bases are TGTGCCATCAGGGGACAGAGTGAAGCTTTCTTT. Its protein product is CAIRGQSEAFF.

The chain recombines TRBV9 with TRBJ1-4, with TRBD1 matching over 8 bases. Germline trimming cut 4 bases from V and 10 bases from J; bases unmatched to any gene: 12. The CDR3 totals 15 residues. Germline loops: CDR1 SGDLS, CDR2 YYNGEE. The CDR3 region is CASSLTGDPFGKLFF. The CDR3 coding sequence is TGTGCCAGCAGCTTGACAGGGGACCCGTTTGGAAAACTGTTTTTT.

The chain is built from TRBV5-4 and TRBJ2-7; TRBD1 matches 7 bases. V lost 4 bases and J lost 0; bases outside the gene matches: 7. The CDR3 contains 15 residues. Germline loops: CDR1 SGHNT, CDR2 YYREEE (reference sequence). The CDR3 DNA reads TGTGCCAGCAGCCTAGGGGACAGAGCCTCCTACGAGCAGTACTTC. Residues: CASSLGDRASYEQYF.

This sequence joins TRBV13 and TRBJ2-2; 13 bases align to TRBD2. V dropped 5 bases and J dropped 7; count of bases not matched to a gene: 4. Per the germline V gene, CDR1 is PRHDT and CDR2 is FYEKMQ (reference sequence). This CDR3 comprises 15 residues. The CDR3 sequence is CASSRTSGRIGELFF. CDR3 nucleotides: TGTGCCAGCAGCCGGACTAGCGGGAGAATCGGGGAGCTGTTTTTT.

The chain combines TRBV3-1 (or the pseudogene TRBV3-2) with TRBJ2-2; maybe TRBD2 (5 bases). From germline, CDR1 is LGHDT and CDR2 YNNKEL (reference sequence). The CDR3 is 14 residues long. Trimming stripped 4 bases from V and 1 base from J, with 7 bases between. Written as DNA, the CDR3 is TGTGCCAGCAGCCCTACTAGGAACACCGGGGAGCTGTTTTTT. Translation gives CASSPTRNTGELFF.

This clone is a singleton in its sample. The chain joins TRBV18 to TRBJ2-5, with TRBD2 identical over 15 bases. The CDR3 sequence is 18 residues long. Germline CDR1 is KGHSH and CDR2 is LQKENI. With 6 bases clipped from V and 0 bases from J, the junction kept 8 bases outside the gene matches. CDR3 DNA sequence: TGTGCCAGCTCGCAGGGACTAGCGGGAGGAACGAACCAAGAGACCCAGTACTTC. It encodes CASSQGLAGGTNQETQYF. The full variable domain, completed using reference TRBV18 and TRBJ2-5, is NAGVMQNPRHLVRRRGQEARLRCSPMKGHSHVYWYRQLPEEGLKFMVYLQKENIIDESGMPKERFSAEFPKEGPSILRIQQVVRGDSAAYFCASSQGLAGGTNQETQYFGPGTRLLVL.

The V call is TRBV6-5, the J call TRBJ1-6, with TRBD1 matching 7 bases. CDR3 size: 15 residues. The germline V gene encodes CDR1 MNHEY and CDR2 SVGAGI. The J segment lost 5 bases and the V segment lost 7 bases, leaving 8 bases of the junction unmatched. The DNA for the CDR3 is TGTGCCAGCACCATGGACAGGCTAGATAATTCACCCCTCCACTTT. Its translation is CASTMDRLDNSPLHF.

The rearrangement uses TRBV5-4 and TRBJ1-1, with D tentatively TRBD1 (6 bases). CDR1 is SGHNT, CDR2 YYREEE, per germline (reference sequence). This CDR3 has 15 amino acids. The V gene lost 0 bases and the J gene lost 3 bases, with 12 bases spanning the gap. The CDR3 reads CASSLATGVYTEAFF. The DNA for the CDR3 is TGTGCCAGCAGCTTGGCGACAGGAGTGTACACTGAAGCTTTCTTT.

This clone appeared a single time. CDR3 amino acids: CASQTGGAYNEQFF. The CDR3 coding sequence is TGTGCCAGCCAAACAGGGGGTGCCTACAATGAGCAGTTCTTC. The gene calls are TRBV14 and TRBJ2-1; 8 bases line up with TRBD1. The trim removed 8 bases at V and 2 bases at J, leaving 5 bases unmatched. Germline V gene lookup returns CDR1 SGHDN and CDR2 FVKESK. The length of the CDR3 is 14 residues. Drawing the rest from reference TRBV14 and TRBJ2-1, the complete variable domain is EAGVTQFPSHSVIEKGQTVTLRCDPISGHDNLYWYRRVMGKEIKFLLHFVKESKQDESGMPNNRFLAERTGGTYSTLKVQPAELEDSGVYFCASQTGGAYNEQFFGPGTRLTVL.

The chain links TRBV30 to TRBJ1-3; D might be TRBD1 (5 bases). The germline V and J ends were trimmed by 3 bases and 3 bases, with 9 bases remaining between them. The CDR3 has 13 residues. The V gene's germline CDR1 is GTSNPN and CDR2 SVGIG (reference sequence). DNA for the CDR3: TGTGCCTGGAGCAGGGTGGATGGAAACACCATATATTTT. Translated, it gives CAWSRVDGNTIYF.